These T cell receptor beta chains were read from a single sample in a study of shared clonotypes between healthy human individuals. TCRdb keeps only in-frame clones here, not all; method: immunoSEQ multiplex PCR. Of about 110,000 clones listed, around 68% are singletons. The sequenced sample was memory CD8+ T cells sorted from blood. The receptor set was obtained from a woman aged 25 to 39 in good health. Each CDR3 is given with its conserved first and last residue. D genes are given only for firm matches. For some rows the clone size is stated as once, few or many, or as a class when expanded; others skip it.

D gene	V gene	clone size	J gene	CDR3 length	CDR3 protein	CDR3 DNA
NA	TRBV28	many	TRBJ2-2	14	CATKTGPDTGELFF	TGTGCCACCAAGACAGGTCCTGACACCGGGGAGCTGTTTTTT
NA	TRBV27	NA	TRBJ2-7	13	CASSPDGTYEQYF	TGTGCCAGCAGCCCTGACGGAACCTACGAGCAGTACTTC
TRBD1	TRBV25-1	few	TRBJ1-1	13	CASMTGVTTEAFF	TGTGCCAGCATGACAGGGGTTACCACTGAAGCTTTCTTT
NA	TRBV30	NA	TRBJ1-5	13	CASHSKENQPQHF	TGTGCCAGCCACAGCAAGGAAAATCAGCCCCAGCATTTT
NA	TRBV7-2	NA	TRBJ2-1	14	CASSLGTGDNEQFF	TGTGCCAGCAGCTTGGGGACTGGGGACAATGAGCAGTTCTTC
NA	TRBV5-1	many	TRBJ2-1	14	CASSKKQSGTEQFF	TGCGCCAGCAGCAAAAAACAGAGCGGAACCGAGCAGTTCTTC
NA	TRBV6-6	NA	TRBJ1-1	13	CASTKDMNTEAFF	TGTGCCAGCACCAAGGACATGAACACTGAAGCTTTCTTT
NA	TRBV6-5	NA	TRBJ1-5	13	CASSVAANQPQHF	TGTGCCAGCAGTGTGGCAGCAAATCAGCCCCAGCATTTT
NA	TRBV5-1	NA	TRBJ2-7	14	CASSFRGLSYEQYF	TGCGCCAGCAGCTTTCGGGGGCTTTCCTACGAGCAGTACTTC
TRBD1	TRBV30	NA	TRBJ2-6	14	CACQQGSGANVLTF	TGTGCCTGTCAACAGGGGTCTGGGGCCAACGTCCTGACTTTC
NA	TRBV4-1	NA	TRBJ1-1	14	CASSQDQRNTEAFF	TGCGCCAGCAGCCAAGATCAACGTAACACTGAAGCTTTCTTT
TRBD1	TRBV5-5	few	TRBJ2-7	17	CASSFFFSGQSRYEQYF	TGTGCCAGCAGCTTTTTCTTTTCGGGACAGAGCCGATACGAGCAGTACTTC
NA	TRBV25-1	few	TRBJ1-1	15	CASSGMRARGPEAFF	TGTGCCAGCAGTGGAATGCGGGCAAGGGGTCCTGAAGCTTTCTTT
NA	TRBV12-2	NA	TRBJ2-7	18	CASRLALLGPSRAYEQYF	TGTGCAAGTCGCTTAGCTCTCCTCGGCCCCAGTAGGGCCTACGAGCAGTACTTC
NA	TRBV15	few	TRBJ1-2	14	CATSEGVINYGYTF	TGTGCCACCAGTGAGGGGGTCATTAACTATGGCTACACCTTC
TRBD1	TRBV4-2	NA	TRBJ2-1	15	CASSQDRTGADEQFF	TGTGCCAGCAGCCAAGATAGGACAGGGGCCGATGAGCAGTTCTTC
TRBD2	TRBV5-1	NA	TRBJ2-7	15	CASSLDSGRRVEQYF	TGCGCCAGCAGCTTGGATAGCGGGAGACGGGTAGAGCAGTACTTC
NA	TRBV6-6	NA	TRBJ2-7	16	CASSYSKLAVRGEQYF	TGTGCCAGCAGTTACTCGAAACTAGCCGTTCGAGGCGAGCAGTACTTC
TRBD2	TRBV6-5	NA	TRBJ2-1	15	CASSYGTSGRNEQFF	TGTGCCAGCAGTTACGGGACTAGCGGGAGAAATGAGCAGTTCTTC
NA	TRBV14	NA	TRBJ2-1	16	CASTERGNFQRVFQFF	TGTGCCAGCACGGAGAGGGGGAATTTCCAGAGGGTTTTTCAGTTCTTC
NA	TRBV28	NA	TRBJ2-7	17	CASGSLGAHTDDYEQYF	TGTGCCAGCGGATCCCTGGGGGCTCACACCGATGACTACGAGCAGTACTTC
NA	TRBV7-9	medium-sized	TRBJ1-5	14	CASSAHNSNQPQHF	TGTGCCAGCAGCGCCCATAATAGCAATCAGCCCCAGCATTTT
TRBD2	TRBV11-2	NA	TRBJ2-7	15	CASSSRPGLAYEQYF	TGTGCCAGCAGCTCCCGACCGGGACTAGCCTACGAGCAGTACTTC
NA	TRBV28	few	TRBJ1-2	13	CASSFGAVHGYTF	TGTGCCAGCAGTTTTGGGGCAGTCCATGGCTACACCTTC
NA	TRBV5-1	NA	TRBJ2-7	13	CASSLDGHYEQYF	TGCGCCAGCAGCTTGGACGGCCACTACGAGCAGTACTTC
TRBD1	TRBV7-6	NA	TRBJ1-6	14	CASSSDRGNSPLHF	TGTGCCAGCAGCTCCGACAGGGGAAATTCACCCCTCCACTTT
NA	TRBV7-6	many	TRBJ2-1	15	CASSLDRAGYNEQFF	TGTGCCAGCAGCTTAGATCGGGCAGGGTACAATGAGCAGTTCTTC
NA	TRBV2	NA	TRBJ2-7	15	CASSATFGGVSEQYF	TGTGCCAGCAGTGCGACCTTTGGGGGAGTTAGCGAGCAGTACTTC
NA	TRBV25-1	NA	TRBJ2-1	12	CASSEPYNEQFF	TGTGCCAGCAGTGAACCTTACAATGAGCAGTTCTTC
NA	TRBV29-1	many	TRBJ1-2	12	CSVEDRPYGYTF	TGCAGCGTTGAAGACAGGCCCTATGGCTACACCTTC
NA	TRBV2	NA	TRBJ2-1	11	CASKVGNEQFF	TGTGCCAGCAAGGTTGGCAATGAGCAGTTCTTC
TRBD2	TRBV4-1	few	TRBJ2-1	20	CASSQDSSWAGTSGTGEQFF	TGCGCCAGCAGCCAAGACTCATCATGGGCCGGGACTAGCGGGACAGGGGAGCAGTTCTTC
TRBD2	TRBV28	NA	TRBJ2-3	15	CASSFLLAGADTQYF	TGTGCCAGCAGTTTTCTACTAGCGGGAGCGGATACGCAGTATTTT
TRBD1	TRBV19	few	TRBJ1-5	15	CASSIAGQLNQPQHF	TGTGCCAGTAGTATAGCGGGACAGTTGAATCAGCCCCAGCATTTT
NA	TRBV25-1	NA	TRBJ2-7	18	CASSDASVPAGIPGEQYF	TGTGCCAGCAGTGACGCTTCCGTCCCGGCGGGAATTCCGGGCGAGCAGTACTTC
NA	TRBV4-1	NA	TRBJ2-7	17	CASSQEGPNVHPYEQYF	TGCGCCAGCAGCCAAGAGGGGCCGAACGTCCATCCCTACGAGCAGTACTTC
NA	TRBV5-3	NA	TRBJ2-7	15	CARHLPRGSSYEQYF	TGTGCCCGACACCTCCCTCGGGGTTCCTCCTACGAGCAGTACTTC
TRBD1	TRBV2	once	TRBJ1-1	14	CASSEPTGFTEAFF	TGTGCCAGCAGTGAACCGACAGGGTTTACTGAAGCTTTCTTT
NA	TRBV27	NA	TRBJ2-7	16	CASSPYRVKASYEQYF	TGTGCCAGCTCCCCCTACAGGGTTAAGGCCTCCTACGAGCAGTACTTC
TRBD2	TRBV5-4	NA	TRBJ2-1	16	CASSNALARPGNEQFF	TGTGCCAGCAGCAACGCACTAGCGAGACCTGGGAATGAGCAGTTCTTC
TRBD1	TRBV28	NA	TRBJ2-7	18	CASSLSLTELTGAYEQYF	TGTGCCAGCAGTTTATCTTTGACGGAACTCACAGGGGCCTACGAGCAGTACTTC
TRBD1	TRBV19	NA	TRBJ2-3	15	CASRKDRGFVDTQYF	TGTGCCAGTAGGAAGGACAGGGGATTCGTAGATACGCAGTATTTT
NA	TRBV10-1	NA	TRBJ2-2	11	CASSDPGELFF	TGCGCCAGCAGTGATCCTGGAGAGCTGTTTTTT
NA	TRBV9	NA	TRBJ2-5	14	CASSVGGSGETQYF	TGTGCCAGCAGCGTAGGGGGTAGCGGAGAGACCCAGTACTTC
TRBD1	TRBV6-1	NA	TRBJ2-7	14	CASGPGTGVFEQYF	TGTGCCAGCGGACCCGGGACAGGAGTGTTTGAGCAGTACTTC
NA	TRBV5-1	once	TRBJ2-7	14	CASSLTGEDYEQYF	TGCGCCAGCAGCTTGACAGGGGAGGACTACGAGCAGTACTTC
NA	TRBV2	few	TRBJ1-3	15	CASSELPASGNTIYF	TGTGCCAGCAGTGAACTGCCAGCCTCTGGAAACACCATATATTTT
NA	TRBV11-2	NA	TRBJ1-4	14	CASSPGRPAEKLFF	TGTGCCAGCAGCCCTGGGCGGCCAGCTGAAAAACTGTTTTTT
NA	TRBV10-1	many	TRBJ2-2	14	CASSESPEAGELFF	TGCGCCAGCAGTGAGTCGCCCGAGGCCGGGGAGCTGTTTTTT
NA	TRBV27	NA	TRBJ2-1	16	CASSPTASSSYNEQFF	TGTGCCAGCAGTCCGACTGCGAGTAGCTCCTACAATGAGCAGTTCTTC
NA	TRBV7-9	NA	TRBJ1-1	17	CASSRSPTSPMNTEAFF	TGTGCCAGCAGCCGCAGTCCAACATCCCCCATGAACACTGAAGCTTTCTTT